A single sample gave rise to the 32 T cell receptor beta chains below, sequenced in a study of cytomegalovirus exposure and HLA in healthy donors. The PCR had 60 Vbeta and 13 Jbeta primers. Measured with immunoSEQ multiplex PCR; TCRdb has only the in-frame clones, and not every one. The table has around 91,000 clones, roughly nine tenths seen once; the top ten hold 8% to 10%. The sequenced sample was PBMCs. Receptors were obtained from a man aged 30 to 39 in good health and CMV-seropositive.

This clone was observed once. The chain recombines TRBV28 with TRBJ1-4; 8 bases are a match to TRBD1. CDR3 length: 16 amino acids. The germline V gene has CDR1 MDHEN and CDR2 SYDVKM. V shed 6 bases and J 3 bases; nucleotides not matched to a gene: 9. This CDR3 is CASRLSSDRANEKLFF. The CDR3 DNA sequence: TGTGCCAGCAGGCTTTCCTCGGACAGGGCTAATGAAAAACTGTTTTTT.

The V call is TRBV19, the J call TRBJ1-5, with 10 bases identical to TRBD1. Losses at the gene ends were 6 bases for V and 4 bases for J; bases not matched to a gene: 6. This CDR3 region has 15 residues. Looked up from germline, CDR1 is LNHDA and CDR2 is SQIVND (reference sequence). In DNA form, the CDR3 reads TGTGCCAGTAGGGGGGACAGGGGTGCTAATCAGCCCCAGCATTTT. It yields the protein CASRGDRGANQPQHF.

The chain has TRBV18 and TRBJ2-1; 7 nucleotides match TRBD2. This CDR3 has 14 residues. Losses at the gene ends were 3 bases for V and 12 bases for J; bases not matched to a gene: 11. CDR1 is KGHSH and CDR2 is LQKENI in the germline V gene. CDR3 loop: CASSPSPGGDGQFF. The CDR3 DNA sequence: TGTGCCAGCTCACCTTCACCGGGGGGAGACGGGCAGTTCTTC.

The V gene is TRBV7-2, the J gene TRBJ2-5; TRBD2 matches 10 bases. The CDR3 contains 18 residues. Germline-derived CDR1 and CDR2 are SGHTA and FQGNSA. V was pared by 1 base and J by 0 bases, with 8 bases of the junction left unmatched. CDR3 amino acids: CASSLGWVSGRHQETQYF. For the CDR3, the DNA is TGTGCCAGCAGCTTAGGGTGGGTTAGCGGGAGGCACCAAGAGACCCAGTACTTC.

Only a few counts were recorded for this clone. Different DNA sequences within this sample yield the same CDR3. The V and J genes are TRBV15 and TRBJ1-1; the D gene is possibly TRBD1 (5 bases). Between the trimmed V and J ends, which lost 3 bases and 1 base, there was a span of 12 bases. The CDR3 spans 15 residues. In germline, CDR1 is LNHNV, CDR2 YYDKDF (reference sequence). The CDR3 nucleotides are TGTGCCACCAGCAGTCCCGGGACTGGGAACACTGAAGCTTTCTTT. Its protein product is CATSSPGTGNTEAFF.

The chain combines TRBV28 with TRBJ1-3; no clear D. Trimming took off 5 bases at V and 5 bases at J, with 19 bases between the two ends. The CDR3 length is 16 residues. In germline, CDR1 is MDHEN, CDR2 SYDVKM. The CDR3 protein is CASSEAFGPRRNTIYF. CDR3 in DNA: TGTGCCAGCAGTGAGGCCTTCGGCCCGCGGAGAAACACCATATATTTT.

CDR3 sequence reads: CASSHPQIYEQYF. For the CDR3, the DNA is TGTGCCAGCAGTCATCCCCAGATCTACGAGCAGTACTTC. The chain uses TRBV28 and TRBJ2-7; D unresolved. Looked up from germline, CDR1 is MDHEN and CDR2 is SYDVKM. The CDR3 totals 13 residues. Trimming shortened V by 5 bases and J by 3 bases, and 11 bases separated the two germline ends.

The chain recombines TRBV28 with TRBJ1-6, with 7 bases that match TRBD1. With 7 bases clipped from V and 6 bases from J, the junction kept 6 bases outside the gene matches. Germline V CDR1 and CDR2: MDHEN, SYDVKM. This CDR3 is 14 amino acids long. The CDR3 DNA follows: TGTGCCAGCATTCCAGACAGGGTTAATTCACCCCTCCACTTT. It is translated as CASIPDRVNSPLHF.

The chain joins TRBV6-5 to TRBJ2-7; possible D gene TRBD2, 5 bases. The CDR3 runs 12 residues. V lost 10 bases to trimming and J lost 1 base, with 11 bases between them. Germline V gene data show CDR1 as MNHEY and CDR2 as SVGAGI. The CDR3 protein is CATTGDSYEQYF. The DNA of the CDR3 is TGTGCCACTACCGGGGATTCCTACGAGCAGTACTTC.

This sequence joins TRBV7-6 and TRBJ2-5; 10 positions agree with TRBD2. V dropped 6 bases and J dropped 5; count of bases not matched to a gene: 6. CDR3 size: 14 residues. Germline CDR1 SGHVS, CDR2 FNYEAQ. CDR3 in amino acids: CASSSLAGVETQYF. CDR3 coding DNA: TGTGCCAGCAGTTCTCTAGCGGGAGTGGAGACCCAGTACTTC.

This chain uses TRBV6-1 with TRBJ2-3; D perhaps matches TRBD2 (6 bases). In germline, CDR1 is MNHNS, CDR2 SASEGT. The ends were cut back, 5 bases at V and 2 bases at J, with 14 bases in the middle. This CDR3 spans 15 amino acids. The CDR3 spells CASSRPAGPTDTQYF. CDR3 bases: TGTGCCAGCAGTCGTCCGGCGGGGCCCACAGATACGCAGTATTTT.

V is TRBV5-4 and J is TRBJ2-5, with 13 bases fitting TRBD2. CDR1 is SGHNT and CDR2 is YYREEE in the germline V gene (reference sequence). The CDR3 runs 16 residues. After removal of 4 bases from V and 3 bases from J, the junction contained 6 bases not matched to a gene. The CDR3, as DNA: TGTGCCAGCAGCCCCCCCGGACTAGCGGGAGAAGAGACCCAGTACTTC. Encoded protein: CASSPPGLAGEETQYF.

This chain connects TRBV7-3 to TRBJ2-3; 7 positions agree with TRBD2. V trimming: 2 bases; J trimming: 3 bases; junction bases outside the gene matches: 5. The V gene's germline CDR1 is SGHTA and CDR2 FQGTGA. CDR3 size: 15 residues. CDR3 in DNA: TGTGCCAGCAGCTTAGGCGGGAGTACGACAGATACGCAGTATTTT. Protein product: CASSLGGSTTDTQYF.

This sequence joins TRBV6-5 and TRBJ1-5; D gene unclear. The germline V gene encodes CDR1 MNHEY and CDR2 SVGAGI. V was cut by 0 bases and J by 5 bases, with 8 bases left in between. This CDR3 region has 14 residues. CDR3 DNA sequence: TGTGCCAGCAGTTACTCGCCAGATTATCAGCCCCAGCATTTT. Protein: CASSYSPDYQPQHF.

This sequence joins TRBV28 and TRBJ2-7; D is uncertain. This CDR3 contains 13 residues. Germline V gives CDR1 MDHEN, CDR2 SYDVKM. Trimming removed 4 bases at V and 4 bases at J, with 11 bases between. CDR3 residues: CASSSYTEYEQYF. The CDR3 DNA follows: TGTGCCAGCAGTTCATATACAGAGTACGAGCAGTACTTC.

V gene TRBV5-4 combines with J gene TRBJ2-3; 16 nucleotides agree with TRBD2. Germline assignment: CDR1 SGHNT and CDR2 YYREEE (reference sequence). The CDR3 extends over 17 amino acids. J lost 5 bases, V lost 4 bases, and 7 bases had no gene match. The CDR3 is CASSPGTSGRAEDTQYF. Written as DNA, the CDR3 is TGTGCCAGCAGCCCGGGGACTAGCGGGAGGGCCGAAGATACGCAGTATTTT.

The chain recombines TRBV11-2 with TRBJ2-1, with D possibly matching TRBD1 (5 bases). Deletions cut 0 bases from V and 6 bases from J, with 12 bases between. Germline CDR1 SGHAT, CDR2 FQNNGV. The CDR3 extends over 15 amino acids. The CDR3 nucleotides are TGTGCCAGCAGCTTAGATCAGGGCACCGTCAATGAGCAGTTCTTC. Residues: CASSLDQGTVNEQFF.

The chain couples TRBV25-1 to TRBJ2-7; D gene uncertain. Per the germline V gene, CDR1 is MGHDK and CDR2 is SYGVNS. V was cut by 1 base and J by 2 bases, with 9 bases left in between. The CDR3 contains 14 residues. CDR3 residues: CASSESVLTYEQYF. The CDR3 nucleotides are TGTGCCAGCAGTGAATCGGTATTGACCTACGAGCAGTACTTC.

J is TRBJ2-1 and V is TRBV28; 7 nucleotides align to TRBD2. Per germline, CDR1 MDHEN and CDR2 SYDVKM. V was pared by 1 base and J by 4 bases, with 4 bases of the junction left unmatched. The CDR3 has 15 residues. The CDR3 reads CASSLSGLTYNEQFF. The CDR3 nucleotides read TGTGCCAGCAGTTTATCGGGACTAACTTACAATGAGCAGTTCTTC.

The chain carries TRBV27 and TRBJ2-1; 14 bases map to TRBD2. CDR1 is MNHEY, CDR2 SMNVEV, per germline (reference sequence). The J segment lost 1 base and the V segment lost 5 bases, leaving 16 bases of the junction unmatched. This CDR3 is built from 21 residues. The DNA for the CDR3 is TGTGCCAGCAGTCCCGCGCTTGGGGGACTAGCGGGAGAAGGTTCCTACAATGAGCAGTTCTTC. Translation gives CASSPALGGLAGEGSYNEQFF.

CDR3 amino acids: CASNQQVGYEQYF. The CDR3 region has the DNA TGTGCCAGCAACCAACAGGTTGGGTACGAGCAGTACTTC. The rearrangement links TRBV2 to TRBJ2-7, with D perhaps matching TRBD1 (5 bases). Germline V gene data show CDR1 as SNHLY and CDR2 as FYNNEI. The CDR3 contains 13 residues. With 7 bases removed from V and 4 bases from J, the gap between germline ends came to 14 bases.

The chain uses TRBV11-2 and TRBJ2-2, with TRBD2 identical over 9 bases. Trimming at V came to 5 bases and at J to 3 bases, leaving 7 bases not matched to a gene. Germline values: CDR1 SGHAT, CDR2 FQNNGV. The CDR3 has 16 residues. CDR3: CASSLLAGADTGELFF. CDR3 bases: TGTGCCAGCAGCCTGTTAGCGGGAGCTGACACCGGGGAGCTGTTTTTT.

Only one count was recorded for this clone. The rearrangement uses TRBV11-3 and TRBJ2-1, with D maybe TRBD1 (7 bases). The V end lost 5 bases, the J end lost 7 bases, and 15 bases lay between the germline ends. CDR1 is SGHNT and CDR2 is YENEEA in the germline V gene. There are 14 residues in the CDR3. The CDR3 loop reads CASSPQGRWNEQFF. The CDR3 region has the DNA TGTGCCAGCAGCCCACAGGGGAGGTGGAATGAGCAGTTCTTC.

This chain connects TRBV28 to TRBJ2-1; D perhaps matches TRBD2 (5 bases). Germline-derived CDR1 and CDR2 are MDHEN and SYDVKM. The CDR3 runs 14 residues. Trimming removed 3 bases at V and 7 bases at J, with 13 bases between. Written as DNA, the CDR3 is TGTGCCAGCAGTTTCCGGGGAACCATAAATGAGCAGTTCTTC. Its protein is CASSFRGTINEQFF.

This clone was picked up one time. The rearrangement links TRBV4-2 to TRBJ1-4; D is undetermined. The CDR3 sequence is 14 residues long. Germline V CDR1 and CDR2: LGHNA, YNFKEQ. Trimming removed 1 base at V and 7 bases at J, with 10 bases between. The DNA for the CDR3 is TGTGCCAGCAGCCAAGTGGTCGGTGGTGAAAAACTGTTTTTT. It codes for CASSQVVGGEKLFF.

The chain's CDR3 is CASRNLAGGPGADTQYF. The CDR3 coding sequence is TGTGCCAGCAGAAATTTAGCGGGAGGGCCAGGTGCAGATACGCAGTATTTT. The chain joins TRBV28 to TRBJ2-3; TRBD2 matches at 11 bases. CDR1 and CDR2 from the germline V gene are MDHEN and SYDVKM. Unmatched junction bases numbered 12, after V lost 6 bases and J lost 4 bases. The CDR3 is 17 residues long.

This clone has just one count. This chain links TRBV29-1 with TRBJ1-2, with D possibly being TRBD1 (5 bases). The germline V and J ends were trimmed by 8 bases and 0 bases, with 10 bases remaining between them. CDR1 and CDR2 (germline): SQVTM, ANQGSEA. The CDR3 runs 12 residues. The CDR3 nucleotides read TGCAGCACCGACAGCGCTAACTATGGCTACACCTTC. Protein product: CSTDSANYGYTF.

This rearrangement joins TRBV5-1 to TRBJ2-7; 11 nucleotides line up with TRBD2. V lost 6 bases and J lost 3; bases outside the gene matches: 8. Per the germline V gene, CDR1 is SGHRS and CDR2 is YFSETQ. The CDR3 contains 15 residues. In nucleotides, the CDR3 is TGCGCCAGCACCATAGCGGGAGGGTCTTACTACGAGCAGTACTTC. Its protein product is CASTIAGGSYYEQYF.

The rearrangement joins TRBV7-9 to TRBJ2-1; 8 bases are a match to TRBD2. Germline V gene data show CDR1 as SEHNR and CDR2 as FQNEAQ (reference sequence). Germline trimming cut 5 bases from V and 2 bases from J; bases unmatched to any gene: 8. The CDR3 consists of 16 residues. The CDR3 here is CASSLQLAAPYNEQFF. The CDR3, as DNA: TGTGCCAGCAGCCTCCAACTAGCGGCCCCCTACAATGAGCAGTTCTTC. Using reference TRBV7-9 and TRBJ2-1 for the parts outside the CDR3, the full variable domain is DTGVSQNPRHKITKRGQNVTFRCDPISEHNRLYWYRQTLGQGPEFLTYFQNEAQLEKSRLLSDRFSAERPKGSFSTLEIQRTEQGDSAMYLCASSLQLAAPYNEQFFGPGTRLTVL.

The J gene is TRBJ1-1, the V gene TRBV10-3, with 9 nucleotides matching TRBD1. After removal of 3 bases from V and 0 bases from J, the junction contained 14 bases not matched to a gene. Germline loops: CDR1 ENHRY, CDR2 SYGVKD. The CDR3 sequence is 19 residues long. CDR3 residues: CAISDPTGGGDEMNTEAFF. The CDR3 DNA is TGTGCCATCAGTGACCCTACAGGGGGCGGGGATGAGATGAACACTGAAGCTTTCTTT.

The genes are TRBV4-1 and TRBJ1-6; unclear D gene. The V end was cut by 1 base, the J end by 6 bases, with 10 bases between. The CDR3 sequence is 15 residues long. From germline, CDR1 is MGHRA and CDR2 YSYEKL. The CDR3 here is CASSQVGHSNSPLHF. In nucleotides, the CDR3 is TGCGCCAGCAGCCAAGTTGGCCATTCTAATTCACCCCTCCACTTT.

J is TRBJ2-7 and V is TRBV5-6; 10 bases match TRBD1. Germline trimming cut 0 bases from V and 5 bases from J; bases unmatched to any gene: 5. Germline CDR1 SGHDT, CDR2 YYEEEE. There are 15 residues in the CDR3. The CDR3 nucleotides are TGTGCCAGCAGCTTGGTCCGACAGGGGGCACACGAGCAGTACTTC. This gives the protein CASSLVRQGAHEQYF.